A single sample gave rise to the 27 T cell receptor beta chains below, sequenced in a study of T-cell memory formation after mild COVID-19 (dated by TCRdb to the early 2020s). Libraries were made using 5' RACE. These reads were obtained on an Illumina NovaSeq 6000. The public sequencing data were trimmed at Q25 with fastp and processed into clonotypes with MiXCR by TCRdb, which kept only in-frame beta chains. Every CDR3 protein is listed once, alongside the most common genes and DNA of its rows. The sample table records 580,000 or so distinct CDR3 sequences; about 18% of these occur just once. Roughly 7.8% of the sample lies in the top ten. The sample was PBMCs or a T cell subset sorted from them (not recorded which). The receptor source for this set is an adult woman who had mild COVID-19 (a few samples of this study predate the infection). The sample titles of this study are shuffled in the database, so cell type and time point are left out; the donor was told from shared clones.

The chain joins TRBV7-9 to TRBJ1-2; no reliable D call. The germline V gene has CDR1 SEHNR and CDR2 FQNEAQ (reference sequence). Trimming cost V 0 bases and J 6 bases, with 17 bases left between them. This CDR3 has 16 amino acids. For the CDR3, the DNA is TGTGCCAGCAGCTTAGCCCCCCTCTCCGCAGTGAATGGCTACACCTTC. Translated, it gives CASSLAPLSAVNGYTF.

This clonotype was recorded a few times. V is TRBV28 and J is TRBJ2-1; 13 bases match TRBD2. V shed 5 bases and J 7 bases; nucleotides not matched to a gene: 11. The germline gives CDR1 MDHEN, CDR2 SYDVKM. This CDR3 spans 17 amino acids. The CDR3 reads CASSHLRTSGSVNEQFF. The CDR3 nucleotides are TGTGCCAGCAGTCACCTTCGGACTAGCGGGAGTGTGAATGAGCAGTTCTTC.

This clonotype turned up a few times. The chain carries TRBV3-1 and TRBJ2-1, with a possible D match to TRBD1 (6 bases). The CDR3 is 13 amino acids. Trimming took off 3 bases at V and 9 bases at J, with 12 bases between the two ends. Per the germline V gene, CDR1 is LGHDT and CDR2 is YNNKEL (reference sequence). This CDR3 is CASSHNRVGEQFF. CDR3 bases: TGTGCCAGCAGCCACAACAGGGTTGGTGAGCAGTTCTTC.

This clonotype appeared a few times. This chain uses TRBV5-5 with TRBJ1-3; TRBD1 aligns across 7 bases. The germline gives CDR1 SGHKS, CDR2 YYEKEE (reference sequence). The V segment lost 3 bases and the J segment 4 bases; nucleotides outside the gene matches: 7. The CDR3 is 15 amino acids. The CDR3 nucleotides read TGTGCCAGCAGCTCCGACCAGGGGGGCGGAAACACCATATATTTT. It is translated as CASSSDQGGGNTIYF.

The table lists this clonotype with a few counts. The chain carries TRBV24-1 and TRBJ2-7; 13 bases line up with TRBD2. Losses at the gene ends were 5 bases for V and 6 bases for J; bases not matched to a gene: 0. Germline V gives CDR1 KGHDR, CDR2 SFDVKD. The CDR3 loop spans 13 amino acids. The CDR3 region has the DNA TGTGCCACCAGTGGACTAGCGGGAGGCGAGCAGTACTTC. This translates into CATSGLAGGEQYF.

In this sample, this clonotype turned up a few times. The chain is built from TRBV29-1 and TRBJ2-7; possible D gene TRBD1, 6 bases. With 4 bases removed from V and 5 bases from J, the gap between germline ends came to 12 bases. CDR1 is SQVTM, CDR2 ANQGSEA, per germline. This CDR3 has 12 residues. CDR3 nucleotide sequence: TGCAGCGTTGTAGGGGGATTCGACGAGCAGTACTTC. The encoded protein is CSVVGGFDEQYF.

The V and J genes are TRBV3-1 and TRBJ1-4, with D maybe TRBD1 (6 bases). The V gene lost 4 bases and the J gene lost 7 bases, with 13 bases spanning the gap. The CDR3 consists of 14 residues. Germline loops: CDR1 LGHDT, CDR2 YNNKEL (reference sequence). In DNA form, the CDR3 reads TGTGCCAGCAGCCGAAAGGGGGGCACTGAAAAACTGTTTTTT. Protein product: CASSRKGGTEKLFF.

This clonotype was seen just once. The J gene is TRBJ1-1, the V gene TRBV20-1, with D unclear. Per germline, CDR1 DFQATT and CDR2 SNEGSKA (reference sequence). The CDR3 is made up of 16 amino acids. V was pared by 4 bases and J by 7 bases, with 25 bases between. CDR3 DNA sequence: TGCAGTGCTAATACGATCGGCCCAGCCTCCTACCTTGAAGCTTTCTTT. Translating gives CSANTIGPASYLEAFF.

A single count supports this clonotype. Written as DNA, the CDR3 is TGTGCCAGCAGCTTATACTGGTGGGCAGAGGAGAACACCGGGGAGCTGTTTTTT. It encodes CASSLYWWAEENTGELFF. V is TRBV7-2 and J is TRBJ2-2; D is ambiguous. Germline V lookup: CDR1 SGHTA, CDR2 FQGNSA. V was cut by 2 bases and J by 1 base, with 17 bases left in between. The CDR3 length is 18 residues. The full variable domain, its missing parts supplied by reference TRBV7-2 and TRBJ2-2, is GAGVSQSPSNKVTEKGKDVELRCDPISGHTALYWYRQSLGQGLEFLIYFQGNSAPDKSGLPSDRFSAERTGGSVSTLTIQRTQQEDSAVYLCASSLYWWAEENTGELFFGEGSRLTVL.

This clonotype was seen more than once but under ten times. This sequence joins TRBV7-2 and TRBJ1-5; D not certain. Germline lookup yields CDR1 SGHTA and CDR2 FQGNSA. The CDR3 consists of 12 residues. V was pared by 6 bases and J by 7 bases, with 10 bases between. The CDR3 nucleotides read TGTGCCAGCAGTCCGCAATCCCAGCCCCAGCATTTT. Its protein product is CASSPQSQPQHF.

This rearrangement joins TRBV3-1 to TRBJ2-5, with TRBD2 matching 10 bases. J was trimmed by 2 bases and V by 1 base; bases with no gene match: 10. The CDR3 spans 18 residues. Germline lookup yields CDR1 LGHDT and CDR2 YNNKEL (reference sequence). The CDR3 is CASSQGSLAGASQETQYF. CDR3 bases: TGTGCCAGCAGCCAAGGAAGCCTAGCGGGGGCATCTCAAGAGACCCAGTACTTC.

This clonotype has just a few counts. CDR3 residues: CASRQKPAGRGNTEAFF. CDR3 DNA: TGTGCCAGCAGACAGAAGCCAGCCGGGAGGGGGAACACTGAAGCTTTCTTT. The chain links TRBV7-9 to TRBJ1-1; D perhaps matches TRBD1 (5 bases). The germline V and J ends were trimmed by 6 bases and 1 base, with 21 bases remaining between them. Germline assignment: CDR1 SEHNR and CDR2 FQNEAQ (reference sequence). The length of the CDR3 is 17 residues.

This clonotype was found a few times. The chain employs TRBV3-1 and TRBJ1-1; D ambiguous. Germline loops: CDR1 LGHDT, CDR2 YNNKEL (reference sequence). The length of the CDR3 is 14 residues. The V and J ends lost 5 bases and 1 base respectively, with 11 bases between them. CDR3 sequence reads: CASSTRTSNTEAFF. The CDR3 nucleotides are TGTGCCAGCAGCACCAGAACCTCGAACACTGAAGCTTTCTTT.

The table lists this clonotype with a few counts. The chain employs TRBV9 and TRBJ1-1, with D perhaps TRBD1 (5 bases). This CDR3 has 14 residues. The germline V gene encodes CDR1 SGDLS and CDR2 YYNGEE. V lost 3 bases and J lost 5, with 14 bases in between. The CDR3 is CASSEGDWETEAFF. In DNA, the CDR3 is TGTGCCAGCAGCGAAGGGGATTGGGAAACTGAAGCTTTCTTT.

This chain joins TRBV20-1 and TRBJ1-1; D gene unclear. Trimming left V 8 bases short and J 1 base short, with 8 bases between. Germline CDR1 DFQATT, CDR2 SNEGSKA (reference sequence). The CDR3 consists of 11 residues. The CDR3 nucleotides are TGCAGTCCCCGGGGGAACACTGAAGCTTTCTTT. Protein product: CSPRGNTEAFF.

This clonotype has a handful of counts. This sequence joins TRBV29-1 and TRBJ2-2; 7 nucleotides match TRBD1. V lost 6 bases and J lost 2; bases outside the gene matches: 3. From germline, CDR1 is SQVTM and CDR2 ANQGSEA. The CDR3 loop spans 13 amino acids. The CDR3 protein is CSVGQSNTGELFF. The CDR3 region has the DNA TGCAGCGTGGGACAGAGCAACACCGGGGAGCTGTTTTTT.

This chain uses TRBV6-5 with TRBJ2-4, with D unresolved. The CDR3 is 16 amino acids. Between the trimmed V and J ends, which lost 0 bases and 1 base, there was a span of 10 bases. From germline, CDR1 is MNHEY and CDR2 SVGAGI. CDR3 in DNA: TGTGCCAGCAGTTACTCACTTTCCTTGGCCAAAAACATTCAGTACTTC. Translating it yields CASSYSLSLAKNIQYF.

The chain has TRBV7-8 and TRBJ1-6; 9 bases align to TRBD1. The CDR3 is made up of 16 amino acids. V lost 3 bases, J lost 8 bases, and 8 bases stayed unmatched. Germline CDR1 SGHVS, CDR2 FQNEAQ. Here the CDR3 reads CASSFTRTGDHSPLHF. The CDR3 DNA follows: TGTGCCAGCAGCTTTACTAGGACAGGGGATCATTCACCCCTCCACTTT.

This clonotype appeared many times. This chain links TRBV7-9 with TRBJ1-6, with a possible D match to TRBD1 (5 bases). Trimming took off 3 bases at V and 7 bases at J, with 10 bases between the two ends. The CDR3 totals 14 residues. In germline, CDR1 is SEHNR, CDR2 FQNEAQ (reference sequence). CDR3 nucleotides: TGTGCCAGCAGCTTCGGACAAAAAAATTCACCCCTCCACTTT. It yields the protein CASSFGQKNSPLHF.

This clonotype was observed a handful of times. The chain uses TRBV20-1 and TRBJ2-5; D possibly uses TRBD1 or TRBD2 (7 bases each). V shed 2 bases and J shed 3 bases, with 13 bases lying between them. The CDR3 contains 14 residues. Per the germline V gene, CDR1 is DFQATT and CDR2 is SNEGSKA (reference sequence). The CDR3 spells CSARNRGGKETQYF. The CDR3, as DNA: TGCAGTGCTAGAAACAGGGGAGGGAAAGAGACCCAGTACTTC.

The V gene is TRBV4-2, the J gene TRBJ1-2, with D possibly being TRBD1 (5 bases). The germline gives CDR1 LGHNA, CDR2 YNFKEQ. The CDR3 has 14 residues. V lost 0 bases to trimming and J lost 6 bases, with 11 bases between them. The DNA of the CDR3 is TGTGCCAGCAGCCAAGAATCTAGGGGTGATGGCTACACCTTC. This sequence encodes CASSQESRGDGYTF.

V and J are TRBV12-3 or TRBV12-4 and TRBJ2-5; D gene uncertain. CDR3 length equals 14 residues. With 6 bases removed from V and 4 bases from J, the gap between germline ends came to 15 bases. CDR3 residues: CASSLGPSRETQYF. The CDR3 DNA follows: TGTGCCAGCAGCCTAGGGCCCAGTCGAGAGACCCAGTACTTC.

A few counts support this clonotype. The chain is built from TRBV7-3 and TRBJ1-2; 10 positions agree with TRBD1. J gave up 8 bases and V 5 bases, and 11 bases lay outside the gene matches. Looked up from germline, CDR1 is SGHTA and CDR2 is FQGTGA. The length of the CDR3 is 15 residues. In nucleotides, the CDR3 is TGTGCCAGCAGCCCGCCGGGACAGGGGATAGGAGGCTACACCTTC. This gives the protein CASSPPGQGIGGYTF.

This clonotype was seen repeatedly, ten times or more. V and J are TRBV7-8 and TRBJ2-5; D is possibly TRBD2 (6 bases). Trimming took 7 bases from V and 1 from J, leaving 22 bases between them. This CDR3 spans 17 amino acids. Germline CDR1 and CDR2: SGHVS and FQNEAQ. CDR3 in amino acids: CASTPPGSSGVQETQYF. CDR3 DNA: TGTGCCAGCACACCTCCCGGGAGTAGCGGAGTCCAAGAGACCCAGTACTTC. Using reference TRBV7-8 and TRBJ2-5 for the parts outside the CDR3, the full variable domain is GAGVSQSPRYKVAKRGQDVALRCDPISGHVSLFWYQQALGQGPEFLTYFQNEAQLDKSGLPSDRFFAERPEGSVSTLKIQRTQQEDSAVYLCASTPPGSSGVQETQYFGPGTRLLVL.

This clonotype was picked up a small number of times. The chain is built from TRBV18 and TRBJ1-2; D is ambiguous. Germline V gene sequence: CDR1 KGHSH, CDR2 LQKENI. Trimming shortened V by 3 bases and J by 2 bases, and 7 bases separated the two germline ends. The CDR3 extends over 13 amino acids. CDR3 region: CASSPEKNYGYTF. The DNA for the CDR3 is TGTGCCAGCTCACCTGAGAAGAACTATGGCTACACCTTC.

This clonotype was detected a few times. V usage is TRBV12-3 or TRBV12-4 and J usage is TRBJ1-1; the D is unclear. This CDR3 contains 13 residues. The germline V and J ends were trimmed by 3 bases and 5 bases, with 10 bases remaining between them. CDR3 nucleotide sequence: TGTGCCAGCAGTTTTTCCTCAGGAACTGAAGCTTTCTTT. Protein: CASSFSSGTEAFF.

The CDR3: CATSEEGQGAGQPQHF. CDR3 in DNA: TGTGCCACCAGTGAGGAGGGACAGGGGGCAGGTCAGCCCCAGCATTTT. The rearrangement joins TRBV24-1 to TRBJ1-5; the match to TRBD1 covers 12 bases. With 4 bases clipped from V and 6 bases from J, the junction kept 6 bases outside the gene matches. CDR1 and CDR2 (germline): KGHDR, SFDVKD. The length of the CDR3 is 16 residues.